There are a few counts of the clone carrying this TCR beta chain. Its antigen is undetermined. Amplification yielded TCR beta CDR3 regions, with RNA transcripts as the source. When the TCR CDR3 underwent first-round RT-PCR, the HTBI primer set was used. TCRdb used MiXCR to reprocess the multiplex PCR reads, holding one entry per CDR3 protein. The sample contains 450,000 to 650,000 distinct CDR3 sequences, around 20% of which appear only once. These data are taken from a study of T cells in Graves' hyperthyroidism and ophthalmopathy. Overall study findings and caveats: Blood also showed most of the thyroid clonotypes that were expanded above 0.001.

CDR1 and CDR2 from the germline V gene are MNHEY and SVGAGI. The CDR3 contains 12 residues. Trimming pared 4 bases from V and 5 bases from J, leaving 8 bases between. Sequencing input: blood. The chain carries TRBV6-5 and TRBJ1-1; tentatively, D is TRBD1 (5 bases). This sequence was found in a man younger than 35 with Graves' hyperthyroidism. The CDR3 protein is CASSSQETEAFF. Here the CDR3 DNA reads TGTGCCAGCAGTTCACAGGAAACTGAAGCTTTCTTT.